The T cell receptor (beta chain) described here comes from a study of cytomegalovirus exposure and HLA in healthy donors. Across the whole study: In terms of ancestry, the Caucasian-associated cluster contained roughly 80% of the roughly 360 genotyped donors. Study observations and caveats: Later analysis found that TCR beta chains associated with HLA were more clonally expanded than other, equally common chains. Across all donors, roughly uniform sequencing depth was an assumption of the presence/absence analyses. Cytomegalovirus-associated TCR beta chains were listed, numbering approximately 150.

PCR employed 60 Vbeta and 13 Jbeta primers. Measured with immunoSEQ multiplex PCR; TCRdb has only the in-frame clones, and not every one. The sample yields 83,000 or so clones, around 74% seen once. Comments on this clone: Its antigen is as yet unknown.

The CDR3 totals 14 residues. Germline-derived CDR1 and CDR2 are MNHEY and SVGAGI. Losses at the gene ends were 7 bases for V and 2 bases for J; bases not matched to a gene: 7. J is TRBJ2-7 and V is TRBV6-5, with TRBD2 identical over 8 bases. This sequence was found in a man younger than 40 in good health and CMV-seropositive. Sequenced: PBMCs. The CDR3: CASTGRGATYEQYF. The CDR3 DNA sequence: TGTGCCAGCACTGGGCGGGGGGCCACCTACGAGCAGTACTTC.